The rows below give T cell receptor beta chains drawn from one sample of a study of response to subunit inactivated influenza vaccine. MiXCR, applied by TCRdb to the RT-PCR reads, yields one record per CDR3 protein. Among roughly 500,000 distinct CDR3 sequences, roughly 27% were seen once, and the ten largest hold about 1.9%. This specimen consisted of CD4+ T cells sorted from PBMCs, obtained 5 to 6 days after vaccination. Receptor source: a man aged 50 to 60 who received an inactivated influenza vaccine. The CDR3 runs from the conserved cysteine through the conserved F or W. A D gene is named only where the DNA matches it firmly. The size of a clone is reported for some rows only, either as once, few or many, or as a class for expanded clones.

V gene: TRBV6-1; D gene: TRBD1; J gene: TRBJ2-7; clone size: NA; CDR3 protein: CASSAQQGREDEQYF; CDR3 DNA: TGTGCCAGCAGTGCCCAACAGGGGAGAGAGGACGAGCAGTACTTC
V gene: TRBV7-2; D gene: TRBD1; J gene: TRBJ1-4; clone size: NA; CDR3 protein: CASSSTGRREKLFF; CDR3 DNA: TGTGCCAGCAGCTCGACAGGGCGGCGGGAAAAACTGTTTTTT
V gene: TRBV20-1; D gene: TRBD2; J gene: TRBJ2-5; clone size: NA; CDR3 protein: CSARAPKRGLRETQYF; CDR3 DNA: TGCAGTGCTAGAGCTCCAAAGCGGGGTCTGCGCGAGACCCAGTACTTC
V gene: TRBV20-1; D gene: NA; J gene: TRBJ1-3; clone size: NA; CDR3 protein: CSASHTSSGNTIYF; CDR3 DNA: TGCAGTGCTAGTCATACGAGCTCTGGAAACACCATATATTTT
V gene: TRBV5-1; D gene: NA; J gene: TRBJ2-7; clone size: NA; CDR3 protein: CASSFLGDSYEQYF; CDR3 DNA: TGCGCCAGCAGCTTCCTCGGGGACTCCTACGAGCAGTACTTC
V gene: TRBV10-3; D gene: NA; J gene: TRBJ2-3; clone size: few; CDR3 protein: CAIRTRGTDTQYF; CDR3 DNA: TGTGCCATCAGGACTAGGGGGACAGATACGCAGTATTTT
V gene: TRBV25-1; D gene: NA; J gene: TRBJ1-4; clone size: NA; CDR3 protein: CASMQTGVTNEKLFF; CDR3 DNA: TGTGCCAGCATGCAAACGGGGGTAACTAATGAAAAACTGTTTTTT
V gene: TRBV20-1; D gene: TRBD1; J gene: TRBJ2-7; clone size: NA; CDR3 protein: CSARRGQGVPYEQYF; CDR3 DNA: TGCAGTGCTAGAAGGGGACAGGGGGTCCCCTACGAGCAGTACTTC
V gene: TRBV4-1; D gene: NA; J gene: TRBJ1-4; clone size: few; CDR3 protein: CASSQATGTNEKLFF; CDR3 DNA: TGCGCCAGCAGCCAAGCTACAGGGACTAATGAAAAACTGTTTTTT
V gene: TRBV7-8; D gene: NA; J gene: TRBJ2-1; clone size: NA; CDR3 protein: CASSLSRASSYNEQFF; CDR3 DNA: TGTGCCAGCAGCTTATCCAGGGCCAGCTCCTACAATGAGCAGTTCTTC
V gene: TRBV20-1; D gene: TRBD1; J gene: TRBJ2-1; clone size: few; CDR3 protein: CSARAGGEQFF; CDR3 DNA: TGCAGTGCTAGAGCAGGGGGCGAGCAGTTCTTC
V gene: TRBV28; D gene: NA; J gene: TRBJ2-7; clone size: NA; CDR3 protein: CASSLYPVGRVSAYEQYF; CDR3 DNA: TGTGCCAGCAGTTTATATCCCGTCGGTAGGGTGAGCGCCTACGAGCAGTACTTC
V gene: TRBV11-2; D gene: NA; J gene: TRBJ2-7; clone size: NA; CDR3 protein: CASSSALPSYEQYF; CDR3 DNA: TGTGCCAGCAGCTCAGCCCTGCCCTCCTACGAGCAGTACTTC
V gene: TRBV6-2/TRBV6-3; D gene: NA; J gene: TRBJ1-1; clone size: NA; CDR3 protein: CASSYSGPAFF; CDR3 DNA: TGTGCCAGCAGTTACTCAGGCCCGGCTTTCTTT
V gene: TRBV10-3; D gene: NA; J gene: TRBJ1-4; clone size: few; CDR3 protein: CATRKNLSDRDNEKLFF; CDR3 DNA: TGTGCCACGAGGAAAAATCTCTCGGACAGAGATAATGAAAAACTGTTTTTT
V gene: TRBV24-1; D gene: NA; J gene: TRBJ2-1; clone size: NA; CDR3 protein: CATSDLPNGYNEQFF; CDR3 DNA: TGTGCCACCAGTGATTTGCCGAATGGCTACAATGAGCAGTTCTTC
V gene: TRBV12-3/TRBV12-4; D gene: NA; J gene: TRBJ2-1; clone size: NA; CDR3 protein: CASSSRDGYNEQFF; CDR3 DNA: TGTGCCAGCAGTTCCAGGGACGGCTACAATGAGCAGTTCTTC
V gene: TRBV5-6; D gene: NA; J gene: TRBJ2-7; clone size: NA; CDR3 protein: CASSLRIVGGTTYEQYF; CDR3 DNA: TGTGCCAGCAGCTTGAGGATTGTAGGGGGTACAACCTACGAGCAGTACTTC
V gene: TRBV6-5; D gene: NA; J gene: TRBJ2-7; clone size: NA; CDR3 protein: CASSYSRKGAAEQYF; CDR3 DNA: TGTGCCAGCAGTTACTCGAGGAAGGGAGCGGCCGAGCAGTACTTC
V gene: TRBV6-5; D gene: NA; J gene: TRBJ2-7; clone size: NA; CDR3 protein: CASSYGAGFSYEQYF; CDR3 DNA: TGTGCCAGCAGTTATGGGGCAGGTTTCTCCTACGAGCAGTACTTC
V gene: TRBV14; D gene: NA; J gene: TRBJ2-7; clone size: many; CDR3 protein: CASSHHSGPDSYEQYF; CDR3 DNA: TGTGCCAGCAGCCACCACTCGGGACCAGACTCCTACGAGCAGTACTTC
V gene: TRBV20-1; D gene: NA; J gene: TRBJ1-5; clone size: NA; CDR3 protein: CSARDLRQINQPQHF; CDR3 DNA: TGCAGTGCTAGAGATCTGCGACAGATAAATCAGCCCCAGCATTTT
V gene: TRBV4-2; D gene: TRBD2; J gene: TRBJ2-2; clone size: once; CDR3 protein: CASSPLAGGSGELFF; CDR3 DNA: TGTGCCAGCAGCCCACTAGCGGGAGGTTCCGGGGAGCTGTTTTTT
V gene: TRBV20-1; D gene: NA; J gene: TRBJ2-3; clone size: few; CDR3 protein: CSVSPGSGSTDTQYF; CDR3 DNA: TGCAGTGTCAGCCCCGGGTCCGGTAGCACAGATACGCAGTATTTT
V gene: TRBV11-2; D gene: NA; J gene: TRBJ2-7; clone size: few; CDR3 protein: CASSPINPSSHEQYF; CDR3 DNA: TGTGCCAGCAGCCCCATTAACCCCAGCTCCCACGAGCAGTACTTC
V gene: TRBV25-1; D gene: NA; J gene: TRBJ2-5; clone size: few; CDR3 protein: CASLSTGEETQYF; CDR3 DNA: TGTGCCAGCCTTTCCACGGGGGAAGAGACCCAGTACTTC
V gene: TRBV20-1; D gene: TRBD2; J gene: TRBJ2-7; clone size: NA; CDR3 protein: CSARGTSGGRVNEQYF; CDR3 DNA: TGCAGTGCTAGGGGGACTAGCGGGGGCCGGGTAAACGAGCAGTACTTC
V gene: TRBV7-2; D gene: NA; J gene: TRBJ2-7; clone size: NA; CDR3 protein: CASSLQGLRGEQYF; CDR3 DNA: TGTGCCAGCAGCTTACAAGGCCTTAGGGGCGAGCAGTACTTC
V gene: TRBV12-3/TRBV12-4; D gene: TRBD2; J gene: TRBJ2-1; clone size: NA; CDR3 protein: CASTPPGLAGYNEQFF; CDR3 DNA: TGTGCCAGCACCCCTCCGGGACTAGCGGGTTACAATGAGCAGTTCTTC
V gene: TRBV20-1; D gene: TRBD1; J gene: TRBJ1-5; clone size: NA; CDR3 protein: CSAKTGSNQPQHF; CDR3 DNA: TGCAGTGCTAAGACAGGGAGCAATCAGCCCCAGCATTTT
V gene: TRBV20-1; D gene: NA; J gene: TRBJ2-7; clone size: NA; CDR3 protein: CSARNAGTSEQYF; CDR3 DNA: TGCAGTGCTAGAAATGCGGGAACGTCCGAGCAGTACTTC
V gene: TRBV29-1; D gene: NA; J gene: TRBJ2-3; clone size: NA; CDR3 protein: CSVLLGETDTQYF; CDR3 DNA: TGCAGCGTACTCCTGGGGGAGACAGATACGCAGTATTTT
V gene: TRBV28; D gene: TRBD1; J gene: TRBJ1-2; clone size: NA; CDR3 protein: CASRLPGTANYGYTF; CDR3 DNA: TGTGCCAGCAGGTTACCCGGGACAGCTAACTATGGCTACACCTTC
V gene: TRBV10-3; D gene: TRBD2; J gene: TRBJ2-1; clone size: NA; CDR3 protein: CAISVGREGNNEQFF; CDR3 DNA: TGTGCCATCAGTGTCGGGCGGGAGGGTAACAATGAGCAGTTCTTC
V gene: TRBV7-2; D gene: TRBD2; J gene: TRBJ2-7; clone size: NA; CDR3 protein: CASSLAFSGRAEEQYF; CDR3 DNA: TGTGCCAGCAGCTTAGCCTTTAGCGGGAGGGCCGAGGAGCAGTACTTC
V gene: TRBV6-6; D gene: NA; J gene: TRBJ2-7; clone size: NA; CDR3 protein: CASSFKGNEQYF; CDR3 DNA: TGTGCCAGCAGTTTTAAGGGTAACGAGCAGTACTTC
V gene: TRBV20-1; D gene: TRBD2; J gene: TRBJ2-1; clone size: NA; CDR3 protein: CSAKLAGAEQFF; CDR3 DNA: TGCAGTGCTAAACTAGCGGGGGCCGAGCAGTTCTTC
V gene: TRBV12-3/TRBV12-4; D gene: NA; J gene: TRBJ1-2; clone size: NA; CDR3 protein: CASRTGTRPYGYTF; CDR3 DNA: TGTGCCAGCAGGACCGGGACCCGTCCCTATGGCTACACCTTC
V gene: TRBV7-8; D gene: TRBD1; J gene: TRBJ2-7; clone size: few; CDR3 protein: CASSSDRGGTYEQYF; CDR3 DNA: TGTGCCAGCAGCTCAGACAGGGGGGGAACCTACGAGCAGTACTTC
V gene: TRBV4-2; D gene: TRBD1; J gene: TRBJ2-5; clone size: few; CDR3 protein: CASSQLPGQGGETQYF; CDR3 DNA: TGTGCCAGCAGCCAACTCCCGGGACAGGGTGGAGAGACCCAGTACTTC
V gene: TRBV7-9; D gene: NA; J gene: TRBJ2-5; clone size: NA; CDR3 protein: CASSYGAWEEETQYF; CDR3 DNA: TGTGCCAGCAGCTACGGGGCCTGGGAGGAGGAGACCCAGTACTTC
V gene: TRBV20-1; D gene: TRBD1; J gene: TRBJ1-1; clone size: NA; CDR3 protein: CSASGGQGSEAFF; CDR3 DNA: TGCAGTGCTAGTGGAGGACAGGGGAGTGAAGCTTTCTTT
V gene: TRBV6-2/TRBV6-3; D gene: TRBD1; J gene: TRBJ2-6; clone size: NA; CDR3 protein: CASSLRGLGANVLTF; CDR3 DNA: TGTGCCAGCAGTCTCAGGGGGCTTGGGGCCAACGTCCTGACTTTC
V gene: TRBV10-3; D gene: TRBD1; J gene: TRBJ1-6; clone size: many; CDR3 protein: CAISSSSDRDSPLHF; CDR3 DNA: TGTGCCATCAGTTCCTCCTCCGACAGGGATTCACCCCTCCACTTT
V gene: TRBV20-1; D gene: NA; J gene: TRBJ2-3; clone size: few; CDR3 protein: CSATPGGTTDTQYF; CDR3 DNA: TGCAGTGCTACCCCCGGGGGCACCACAGATACGCAGTATTTT